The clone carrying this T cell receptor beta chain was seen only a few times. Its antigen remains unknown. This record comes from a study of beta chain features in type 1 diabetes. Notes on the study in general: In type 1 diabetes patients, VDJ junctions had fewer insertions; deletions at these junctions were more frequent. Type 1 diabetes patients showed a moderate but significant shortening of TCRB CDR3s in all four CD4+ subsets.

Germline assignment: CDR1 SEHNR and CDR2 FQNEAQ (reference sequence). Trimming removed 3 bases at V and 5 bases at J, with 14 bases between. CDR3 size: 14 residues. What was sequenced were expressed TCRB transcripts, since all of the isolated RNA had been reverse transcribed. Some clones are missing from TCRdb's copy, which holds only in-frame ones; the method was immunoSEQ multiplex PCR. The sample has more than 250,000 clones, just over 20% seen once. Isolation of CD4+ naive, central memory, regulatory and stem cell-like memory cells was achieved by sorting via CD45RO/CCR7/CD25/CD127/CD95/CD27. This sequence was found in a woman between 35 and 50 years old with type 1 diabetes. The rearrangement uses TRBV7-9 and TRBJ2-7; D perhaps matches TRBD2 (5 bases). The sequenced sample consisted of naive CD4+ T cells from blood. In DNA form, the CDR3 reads TGTGCCAGCAGCTTTGACCGAGGGAACGACGAGCAGTACTTC. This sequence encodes CASSFDRGNDEQYF.